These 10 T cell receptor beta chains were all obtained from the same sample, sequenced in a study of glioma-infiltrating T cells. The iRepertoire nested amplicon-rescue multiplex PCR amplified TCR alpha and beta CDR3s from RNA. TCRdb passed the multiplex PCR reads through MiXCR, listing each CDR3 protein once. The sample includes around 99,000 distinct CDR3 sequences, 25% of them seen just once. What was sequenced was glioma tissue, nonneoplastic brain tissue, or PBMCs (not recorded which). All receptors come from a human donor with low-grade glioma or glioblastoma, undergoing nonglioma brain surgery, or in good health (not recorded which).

The CDR3 reads CASSPRGWLVGVSSYNEQFF. The CDR3 DNA sequence: TGTGCCAGCAGCCCCCGAGGATGGCTAGTGGGGGTTAGCTCCTACAATGAGCAGTTCTTC. The chain employs TRBV9 and TRBJ2-1, with D perhaps given as TRBD1 or TRBD2 (5 bases each). V was clipped by 4 bases and J by 0 bases, with 26 bases between them. Germline V CDR1 and CDR2: SGDLS, YYNGEE. The CDR3 contains 20 residues.

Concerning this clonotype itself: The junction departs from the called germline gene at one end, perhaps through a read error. In DNA, the CDR3 is TGTGCCAGCAGTTACTGGCAGGGGCATAAGATGAACACTAAAGCTTTCTTT. This gives the protein CASSYWQGHKMNTKAFF. This chain connects TRBV6-6 to TRBJ1-1; a weak D match, TRBD1 (6 bases). The CDR3 runs 17 residues. Germline V gene sequence: CDR1 MNHNY, CDR2 SVGAGI (reference sequence).

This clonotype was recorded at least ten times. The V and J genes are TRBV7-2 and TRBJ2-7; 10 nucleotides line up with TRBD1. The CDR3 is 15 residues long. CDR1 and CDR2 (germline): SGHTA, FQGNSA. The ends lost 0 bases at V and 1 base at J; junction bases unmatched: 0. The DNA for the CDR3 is TGTGCCAGCAGCTTAGCGGACAGGGGGTCCTACGAGCAGTACTTC. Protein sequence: CASSLADRGSYEQYF.

The CDR3 loop is CASSSDAGGNSPLHF. The DNA for the CDR3 is TGTGCCAGCAGCTCAGACGCCGGGGGAAATTCACCCCTCCACTTT. V and J are TRBV11-2 and TRBJ1-6; tentative D call: TRBD1 (5 bases). V was pared by 4 bases and J by 7 bases, with 14 bases between. This CDR3 comprises 15 residues. From germline, CDR1 is SGHAT and CDR2 FQNNGV.

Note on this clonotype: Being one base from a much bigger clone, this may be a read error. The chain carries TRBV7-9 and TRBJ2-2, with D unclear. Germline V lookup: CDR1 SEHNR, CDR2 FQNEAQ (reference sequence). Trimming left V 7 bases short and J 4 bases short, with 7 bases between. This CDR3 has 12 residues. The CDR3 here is CASNVPTGELFF. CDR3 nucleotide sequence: TGTGCCAGCAACGTCCCCACCGGGGAGCTGTTTTTT.

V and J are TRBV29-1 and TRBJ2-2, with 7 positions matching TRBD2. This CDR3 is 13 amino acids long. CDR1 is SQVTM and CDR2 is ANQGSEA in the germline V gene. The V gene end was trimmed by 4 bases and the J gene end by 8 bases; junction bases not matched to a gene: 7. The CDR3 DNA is TGCAGCGTTGTGGCGGGGGAGGCTGGGGAGCTGTTTTTT. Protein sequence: CSVVAGEAGELFF.

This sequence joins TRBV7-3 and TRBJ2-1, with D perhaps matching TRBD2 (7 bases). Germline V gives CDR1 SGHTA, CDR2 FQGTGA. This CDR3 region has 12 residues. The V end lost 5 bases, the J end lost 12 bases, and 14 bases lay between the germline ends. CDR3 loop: CASSQSGEGQFF. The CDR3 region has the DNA TGTGCCAGCAGCCAGTCAGGGGAGGGGCAGTTCTTC.

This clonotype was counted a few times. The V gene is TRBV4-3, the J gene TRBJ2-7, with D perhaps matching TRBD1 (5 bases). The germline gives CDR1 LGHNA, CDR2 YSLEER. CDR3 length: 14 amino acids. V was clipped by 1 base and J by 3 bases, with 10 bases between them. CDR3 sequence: CASSQGPRDYEQYF. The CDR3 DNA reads TGCGCCAGCAGCCAAGGTCCCAGGGACTACGAGCAGTACTTC.

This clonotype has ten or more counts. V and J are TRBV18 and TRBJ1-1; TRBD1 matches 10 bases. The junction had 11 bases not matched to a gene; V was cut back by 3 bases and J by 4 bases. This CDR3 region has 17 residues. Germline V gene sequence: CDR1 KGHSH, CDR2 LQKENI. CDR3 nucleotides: TGTGCCAGCTCACCCAGCGGGACAGGGGTAGTGGTCACTGAAGCTTTCTTT. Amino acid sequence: CASSPSGTGVVVTEAFF.

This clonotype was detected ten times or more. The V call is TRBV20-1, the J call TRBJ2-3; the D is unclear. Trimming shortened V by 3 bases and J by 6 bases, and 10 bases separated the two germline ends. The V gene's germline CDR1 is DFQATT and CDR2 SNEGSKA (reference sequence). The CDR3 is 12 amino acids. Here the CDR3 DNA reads TGCAGTGCTAGGGTATCTCTGGATACGCAGTATTTT. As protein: CSARVSLDTQYF.